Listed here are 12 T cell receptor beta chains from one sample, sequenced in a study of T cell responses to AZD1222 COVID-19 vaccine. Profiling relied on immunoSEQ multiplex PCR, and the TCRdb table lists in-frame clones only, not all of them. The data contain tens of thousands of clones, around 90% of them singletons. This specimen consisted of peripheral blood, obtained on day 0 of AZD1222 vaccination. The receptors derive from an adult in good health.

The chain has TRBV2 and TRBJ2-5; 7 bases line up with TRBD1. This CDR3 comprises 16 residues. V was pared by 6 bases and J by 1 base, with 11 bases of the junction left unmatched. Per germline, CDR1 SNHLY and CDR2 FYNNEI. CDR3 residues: CASRHTLGQSQETQYF. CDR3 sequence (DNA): TGTGCCAGCAGACACACGCTGGGACAGAGCCAAGAGACCCAGTACTTC.

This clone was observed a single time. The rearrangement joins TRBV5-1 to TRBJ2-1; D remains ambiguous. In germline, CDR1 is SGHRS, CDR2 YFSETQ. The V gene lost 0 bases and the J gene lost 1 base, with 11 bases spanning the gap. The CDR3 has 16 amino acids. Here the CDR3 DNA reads TGCGCCAGCAGCTTGGGTGGCAGCCAATCCTACAATGAGCAGTTCTTC. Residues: CASSLGGSQSYNEQFF.

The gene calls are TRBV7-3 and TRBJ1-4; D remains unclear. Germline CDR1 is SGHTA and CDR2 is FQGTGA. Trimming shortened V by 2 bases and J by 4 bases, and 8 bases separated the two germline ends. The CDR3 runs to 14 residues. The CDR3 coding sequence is TGTGCCAGCAGCTTATCGGCGGTTAATGAAAAACTGTTTTTT. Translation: CASSLSAVNEKLFF.

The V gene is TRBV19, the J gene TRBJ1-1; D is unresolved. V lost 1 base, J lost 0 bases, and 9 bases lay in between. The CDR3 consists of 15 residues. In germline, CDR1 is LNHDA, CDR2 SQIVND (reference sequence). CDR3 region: CASSIADHLNTEAFF. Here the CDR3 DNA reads TGTGCCAGTAGTATAGCAGACCACCTGAACACTGAAGCTTTCTTT.

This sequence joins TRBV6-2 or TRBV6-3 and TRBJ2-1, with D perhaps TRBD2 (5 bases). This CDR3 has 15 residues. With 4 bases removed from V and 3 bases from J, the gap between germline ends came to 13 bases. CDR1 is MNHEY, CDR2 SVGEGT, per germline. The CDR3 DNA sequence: TGTGCCAGCAGTTCTTGGACTGGAGGCTACAATGAGCAGTTCTTC. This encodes CASSSWTGGYNEQFF.

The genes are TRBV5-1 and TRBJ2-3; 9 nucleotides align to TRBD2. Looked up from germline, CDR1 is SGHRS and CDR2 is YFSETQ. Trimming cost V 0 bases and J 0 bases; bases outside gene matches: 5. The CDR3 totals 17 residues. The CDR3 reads CASSLGASGISTDTQYF. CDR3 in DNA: TGCGCCAGCAGCTTGGGGGCTAGCGGGATTAGCACAGATACGCAGTATTTT.

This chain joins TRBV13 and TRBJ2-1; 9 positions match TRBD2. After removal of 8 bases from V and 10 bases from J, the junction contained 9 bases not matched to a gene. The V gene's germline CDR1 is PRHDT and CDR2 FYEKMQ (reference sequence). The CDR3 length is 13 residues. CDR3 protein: CASGERGVREQFF. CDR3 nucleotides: TGTGCCAGCGGAGAGCGGGGGGTACGGGAGCAGTTCTTC.

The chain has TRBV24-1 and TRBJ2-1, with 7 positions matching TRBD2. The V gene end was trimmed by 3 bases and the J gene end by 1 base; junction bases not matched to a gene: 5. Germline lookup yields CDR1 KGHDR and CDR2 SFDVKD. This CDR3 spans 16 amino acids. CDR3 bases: TGTGCCACCAGTGATCCCGCTAGCGGTTCCTACAATGAGCAGTTCTTC. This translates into CATSDPASGSYNEQFF.

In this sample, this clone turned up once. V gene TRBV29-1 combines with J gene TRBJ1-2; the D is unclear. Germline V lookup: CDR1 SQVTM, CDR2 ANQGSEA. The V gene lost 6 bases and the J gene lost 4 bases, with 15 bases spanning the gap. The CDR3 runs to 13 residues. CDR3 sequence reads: CSVRSAPLYGYTF. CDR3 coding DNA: TGCAGCGTGAGGAGTGCCCCCCTCTATGGCTACACCTTC.

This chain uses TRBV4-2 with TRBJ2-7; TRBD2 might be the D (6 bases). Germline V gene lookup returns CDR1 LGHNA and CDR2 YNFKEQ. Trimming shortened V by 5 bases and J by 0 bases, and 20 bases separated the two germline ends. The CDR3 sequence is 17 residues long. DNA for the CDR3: TGTGCCAGCAGCGACATCACGAGGGACTTCTACTCCTACGAGCAGTACTTC. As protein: CASSDITRDFYSYEQYF.

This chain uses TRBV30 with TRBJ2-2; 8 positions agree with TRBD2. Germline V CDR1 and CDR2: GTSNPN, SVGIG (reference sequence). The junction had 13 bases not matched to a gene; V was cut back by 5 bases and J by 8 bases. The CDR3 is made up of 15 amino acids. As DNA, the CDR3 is TGTGCCTGGGGTTCGGGGGGGCCGTTGACTGGGGAGCTGTTTTTT. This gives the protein CAWGSGGPLTGELFF.

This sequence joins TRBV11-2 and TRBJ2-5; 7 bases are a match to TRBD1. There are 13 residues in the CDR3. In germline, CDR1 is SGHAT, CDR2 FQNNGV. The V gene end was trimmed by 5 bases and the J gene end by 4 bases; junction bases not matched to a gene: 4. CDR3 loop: CASSLQGSETQYF. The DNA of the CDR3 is TGTGCCAGCAGCCTACAGGGGTCAGAGACCCAGTACTTC.